These T cell receptor beta chains were read from a single sample in a study of T cell clonotyping in hematopoietic cell transplantation. Generated by immunoSEQ multiplex PCR, the TCRdb table keeps only in-frame clones and is missing some. The sample has 9,000 or so clones; roughly 85% are singletons. The input for sequencing was PBMCs, taken 180 days after allogeneic stem cell transplant. The origin of the receptors is a female patient aged 30 to 45 who had an allogeneic stem cell transplant, so the T cells may come from the graft donor. Some clones in this sample may be carry-over from other donors' samples. The CDR3 runs from the conserved cysteine through the conserved F or W. A D gene is named only where the DNA matches it firmly. A clone size is listed for some rows: how often the clone was seen (once, few, many), or a class if it is expanded.

j_call: TRBJ1-5
cdr3_length: 15
d_call: -
v_call: TRBV19
clone_size: -
cdr3_nt: TGTGCCAGTAAATTGGGTCAGGGCGGGAATCAGCCCCAGCATTTT
cdr3_aa: CASKLGQGGNQPQHF

j_call: TRBJ2-6
cdr3_length: 17
d_call: -
v_call: TRBV4-1
clone_size: -
cdr3_nt: TGCGCCAGCAGCCAAGATCCGCCCGGCTCTGGGGCCAACGTCCTGACTTTC
cdr3_aa: CASSQDPPGSGANVLTF

j_call: TRBJ1-2
cdr3_length: 12
d_call: -
v_call: TRBV5-1
clone_size: -
cdr3_nt: TGCGCCAGCAGCTTGGCAGACTATGGCTACACCTTC
cdr3_aa: CASSLADYGYTF

j_call: TRBJ2-7
cdr3_length: 14
d_call: TRBD1
v_call: TRBV6-6
clone_size: -
cdr3_nt: TGTGCCAGCAGGAACACAGGGGGCGGATACGAGCAGTACTTC
cdr3_aa: CASRNTGGGYEQYF

j_call: TRBJ1-6
cdr3_length: 14
d_call: TRBD1
v_call: TRBV27
clone_size: -
cdr3_nt: TGTGCCAGCAGTTTAGGGACAGGGATTTCACCCCTCCACTTT
cdr3_aa: CASSLGTGISPLHF

j_call: TRBJ1-4
cdr3_length: 14
d_call: -
v_call: TRBV2
clone_size: -
cdr3_nt: TGTGCCAGCAGTGAAACCAGAGATAATGAAAAACTGTTTTTT
cdr3_aa: CASSETRDNEKLFF

j_call: TRBJ1-2
cdr3_length: 13
d_call: -
v_call: TRBV28
clone_size: -
cdr3_nt: TGTGCCAGCAGCTCCAGGGTGGTCTATGGCTACACCTTC
cdr3_aa: CASSSRVVYGYTF

j_call: TRBJ1-1
cdr3_length: 14
d_call: -
v_call: TRBV7-3
clone_size: -
cdr3_nt: TGTGCCAGCAGCCCGGGACACCAGAACACTGAAGCTTTCTTT
cdr3_aa: CASSPGHQNTEAFF

j_call: TRBJ2-1
cdr3_length: 18
d_call: TRBD2
v_call: TRBV30
clone_size: -
cdr3_nt: TGTGCCTGGAGTGTATCAGCGGGGGGGTATAGCTCCTACAATGAGCAGTTCTTC
cdr3_aa: CAWSVSAGGYSSYNEQFF

j_call: TRBJ1-1
cdr3_length: 15
d_call: -
v_call: TRBV18
clone_size: -
cdr3_nt: TGTGCCAGCTCACCCCCCTCCGGGGGTGGGCTTGAAGCTTTCTTT
cdr3_aa: CASSPPSGGGLEAFF

j_call: TRBJ2-7
cdr3_length: 15
d_call: -
v_call: TRBV6-6
clone_size: -
cdr3_nt: TGTGCCAGCAGTTTTACGCGACGGACGGACTACGAGCAGTACTTC
cdr3_aa: CASSFTRRTDYEQYF

j_call: TRBJ1-5
cdr3_length: 14
d_call: -
v_call: TRBV2
clone_size: -
cdr3_nt: TGTGCCAGCAGGAGGGACGGTTACAATCAGCCCCAGCATTTT
cdr3_aa: CASRRDGYNQPQHF

j_call: TRBJ1-1
cdr3_length: 12
d_call: -
v_call: TRBV30
clone_size: -
cdr3_nt: TGTGCCGTGGGGCCGGTAGCCCTTGAAGCTTTCTTT
cdr3_aa: CAVGPVALEAFF

j_call: TRBJ1-5
cdr3_length: 14
d_call: -
v_call: TRBV19
clone_size: -
cdr3_nt: TGTGCCAGTAGTAAGGCAGAGAGCAATCAGCCCCAGCATTTT
cdr3_aa: CASSKAESNQPQHF

j_call: TRBJ1-6
cdr3_length: 12
d_call: -
v_call: TRBV10-1
clone_size: -
cdr3_nt: TGCGCCAGTTGGTCCGGGTATTCACCCCTCCACTTT
cdr3_aa: CASWSGYSPLHF

j_call: TRBJ2-1
cdr3_length: 16
d_call: -
v_call: TRBV10-3
clone_size: -
cdr3_nt: TGTGCCATCAGTGAAAAGAAGGGGGGAGTCAACAATGAGCAGTTCTTC
cdr3_aa: CAISEKKGGVNNEQFF

j_call: TRBJ1-1
cdr3_length: 15
d_call: -
v_call: TRBV23-1
clone_size: -
cdr3_nt: TGCGCCAGCAGACCAGGGGTAGCGGAGAACACTGAAGCTTTCTTT
cdr3_aa: CASRPGVAENTEAFF

j_call: TRBJ2-1
cdr3_length: 15
d_call: TRBD2
v_call: TRBV6-4
clone_size: -
cdr3_nt: TGTGCCAGCAGTGACTCTAGCGGGGGGGCCAATGAGCAGTTCTTC
cdr3_aa: CASSDSSGGANEQFF

j_call: TRBJ2-7
cdr3_length: 16
d_call: TRBD2
v_call: TRBV7-2
clone_size: -
cdr3_nt: TGTGCCAGCAGCTGGGCCGGGACTAGCATTTCCTACGAGCAGTACTTC
cdr3_aa: CASSWAGTSISYEQYF

j_call: TRBJ1-1
cdr3_length: 12
d_call: TRBD1
v_call: TRBV5-4
clone_size: -
cdr3_nt: TGTGCCAGCAGCTTGGCAGGGGGCGGGGCTTTCTTT
cdr3_aa: CASSLAGGGAFF

j_call: TRBJ2-2
cdr3_length: 14
d_call: -
v_call: TRBV27
clone_size: -
cdr3_nt: TGTGCCAGCAGGGGAGGTGGAGAGGCCGGGGAGCTGTTTTTT
cdr3_aa: CASRGGGEAGELFF

j_call: TRBJ2-2
cdr3_length: 15
d_call: TRBD1
v_call: TRBV9
clone_size: once
cdr3_nt: TGTGCCAGCAGCTTCCGGGACAGAGATACCGGGGAGCTGTTTTTT
cdr3_aa: CASSFRDRDTGELFF

j_call: TRBJ2-1
cdr3_length: 12
d_call: -
v_call: TRBV28
clone_size: once
cdr3_nt: TGTGCCAGTAGGCCGGGGACCGAAAAGCAGTTCTTC
cdr3_aa: CASRPGTEKQFF

j_call: TRBJ2-4
cdr3_length: 15
d_call: -
v_call: TRBV2
clone_size: -
cdr3_nt: TGTGCCAGCTCCGCTAGCGTTGTGAGTAAAAACATTCAGTACTTC
cdr3_aa: CASSASVVSKNIQYF

j_call: TRBJ2-7
cdr3_length: 14
d_call: -
v_call: TRBV7-2
clone_size: few
cdr3_nt: TGTGCCAGCAGCTTAGGCCACAGCTCCTACGAGCAGTACTTC
cdr3_aa: CASSLGHSSYEQYF

j_call: TRBJ2-1
cdr3_length: 17
d_call: -
v_call: TRBV7-3
clone_size: -
cdr3_nt: TGTGCCAGCAGTCGGAGGGGGCTAGCGGATGGAGGGAATGAGCAGTTCTTC
cdr3_aa: CASSRRGLADGGNEQFF

j_call: TRBJ2-3
cdr3_length: 15
d_call: TRBD2
v_call: TRBV30
clone_size: -
cdr3_nt: TGTGCCTGGAGTGTAATCGAGCGGGGCGCGGTTACGCAGTATTTT
cdr3_aa: CAWSVIERGAVTQYF

j_call: TRBJ2-4
cdr3_length: 14
d_call: -
v_call: TRBV2
clone_size: once
cdr3_nt: TGTGCCAGCAATACAGGGATAATCAAAAACATTCAGTACTTC
cdr3_aa: CASNTGIIKNIQYF

j_call: TRBJ1-2
cdr3_length: 13
d_call: -
v_call: TRBV9
clone_size: once
cdr3_nt: TGTGCCAGCAGCGCAAAGAACAGGATTGGCTACACCTTC
cdr3_aa: CASSAKNRIGYTF

j_call: TRBJ2-7
cdr3_length: 15
d_call: TRBD1
v_call: TRBV13
clone_size: -
cdr3_nt: TGTGCCAGCAGCAGGGGGGGACAGGGGAACCACGAGCAGTACTTC
cdr3_aa: CASSRGGQGNHEQYF

j_call: TRBJ1-4
cdr3_length: 15
d_call: TRBD1
v_call: TRBV6-5
clone_size: -
cdr3_nt: TGTGCCAGCAGTTACTCCGGGACAGGGAGGGAAAAACTGTTTTTT
cdr3_aa: CASSYSGTGREKLFF

j_call: TRBJ1-6
cdr3_length: 13
d_call: -
v_call: TRBV30
clone_size: -
cdr3_nt: TGTGCCTGGAAGCGGTCAGGAAATTCACCCCTCCACTTT
cdr3_aa: CAWKRSGNSPLHF

j_call: TRBJ1-2
cdr3_length: 16
d_call: TRBD1
v_call: TRBV7-8
clone_size: -
cdr3_nt: TGTGCCAGCAGCCCTCTTTCGGACAGGCCCAACTATGGCTACACCTTC
cdr3_aa: CASSPLSDRPNYGYTF

j_call: TRBJ2-1
cdr3_length: 14
d_call: TRBD2
v_call: TRBV28
clone_size: -
cdr3_nt: TGTGCCAGCAGTTTAACGGGGGGGGCCAGGGAGCAGTTCTTC
cdr3_aa: CASSLTGGAREQFF

j_call: TRBJ2-3
cdr3_length: 15
d_call: -
v_call: TRBV30
clone_size: -
cdr3_nt: TGTGCCTGGAGTGTAGGGGGACTACGCACAGATACGCAGTATTTT
cdr3_aa: CAWSVGGLRTDTQYF

j_call: TRBJ2-1
cdr3_length: 13
d_call: -
v_call: TRBV5-4
clone_size: few
cdr3_nt: TGTGCCAGCAGCTTGGCGGCTTTCAATGAGCAGTTCTTC
cdr3_aa: CASSLAAFNEQFF

j_call: TRBJ2-2
cdr3_length: 15
d_call: TRBD1
v_call: TRBV7-2
clone_size: -
cdr3_nt: TGTGCCAGCAGCTTAGACAGGGGAACGACCGGGGAGCTGTTTTTT
cdr3_aa: CASSLDRGTTGELFF

j_call: TRBJ2-1
cdr3_length: 15
d_call: -
v_call: TRBV7-2
clone_size: -
cdr3_nt: TGTGCCAGCAGCTTTGACGTATCCTCCTACAATGAGCAGTTCTTC
cdr3_aa: CASSFDVSSYNEQFF

j_call: TRBJ1-1
cdr3_length: 17
d_call: -
v_call: TRBV14
clone_size: once
cdr3_nt: TGTGCCAGCAGCCAAGATTGGGGGAACAAGGTAAACACTGAAGCTTTCTTT
cdr3_aa: CASSQDWGNKVNTEAFF

j_call: TRBJ2-1
cdr3_length: 13
d_call: -
v_call: TRBV27
clone_size: -
cdr3_nt: TGTGCCAGCAGTTTATCCCGCCTGGGTGAGCAGTTCTTC
cdr3_aa: CASSLSRLGEQFF

j_call: TRBJ2-1
cdr3_length: 14
d_call: -
v_call: TRBV29-1
clone_size: -
cdr3_nt: TGCAGCGCCCTTGACGCTCTAGGAGGGGGTTTGGAGGTCTTC
cdr3_aa: CSALDALGGGLEVF

j_call: TRBJ2-5
cdr3_length: 13
d_call: -
v_call: TRBV11-3
clone_size: -
cdr3_nt: TGTGCCAGCAGCGTTCAGGGGTTGGAGACCCAGTACTTC
cdr3_aa: CASSVQGLETQYF

j_call: TRBJ2-7
cdr3_length: 13
d_call: TRBD1
v_call: TRBV7-9
clone_size: -
cdr3_nt: TGTGCCAGCAGCCAGGGACAGGCCGGTAAGGAGTACTTC
cdr3_aa: CASSQGQAGKEYF

j_call: TRBJ1-1
cdr3_length: 14
d_call: -
v_call: TRBV2
clone_size: -
cdr3_nt: TGTGCCAGCAGTCAAAGAGGGCCGAACACTGAAGCTTTCTTT
cdr3_aa: CASSQRGPNTEAFF

j_call: TRBJ2-3
cdr3_length: 15
d_call: -
v_call: TRBV5-4
clone_size: -
cdr3_nt: TGTGCCAGCAGCCTCGGGACGGACCAGGGTGATACGCAGTATTTT
cdr3_aa: CASSLGTDQGDTQYF

j_call: TRBJ1-4
cdr3_length: 12
d_call: -
v_call: TRBV5-4
clone_size: -
cdr3_nt: TGTGCCAGCACCTCCAGGGATGAAAAACTGTTTTTT
cdr3_aa: CASTSRDEKLFF

j_call: TRBJ2-7
cdr3_length: 12
d_call: -
v_call: TRBV6-6
clone_size: few
cdr3_nt: TGTGCCAGCAGTTACTCGACATACGAGCAGTACTTC
cdr3_aa: CASSYSTYEQYF

j_call: TRBJ1-2
cdr3_length: 13
d_call: -
v_call: TRBV30
clone_size: -
cdr3_nt: TGTGCCTCCGAGCTGGAGGGATCGGCGGGCTACACCTTC
cdr3_aa: CASELEGSAGYTF

j_call: TRBJ1-1
cdr3_length: 11
d_call: -
v_call: TRBV19
clone_size: -
cdr3_nt: TGTGCCAGTAGTGTGGGGGCTGAAGCTTTCTTT
cdr3_aa: CASSVGAEAFF

j_call: TRBJ2-2
cdr3_length: 15
d_call: TRBD1
v_call: TRBV4-2
clone_size: -
cdr3_nt: TGTGCCAGCAGCCGTCGGACAGGAAACACCGGGGAGCTGTTTTTT
cdr3_aa: CASSRRTGNTGELFF

j_call: TRBJ2-3
cdr3_length: 13
d_call: -
v_call: TRBV6-4
clone_size: -
cdr3_nt: TGTGCCAGCAGTGACCGGGTCACAGATACGCAGTATTTT
cdr3_aa: CASSDRVTDTQYF

j_call: TRBJ1-2
cdr3_length: 15
d_call: TRBD1
v_call: TRBV6-1
clone_size: -
cdr3_nt: TGTGCCAGCAGTTCGACCGGGACAGCAAACTATGGCTACACCTTC
cdr3_aa: CASSSTGTANYGYTF

j_call: TRBJ2-7
cdr3_length: 13
d_call: TRBD1
v_call: TRBV10-3
clone_size: -
cdr3_nt: TGTGCCATCAGCCCTGACAGGGCTTACGAGCAGTACTTC
cdr3_aa: CAISPDRAYEQYF

j_call: TRBJ2-4
cdr3_length: 18
d_call: -
v_call: TRBV21-1
clone_size: few
cdr3_nt: TGTGCCAGCAGCACTCGGTCAGAATATAATCTAGCCAAAAACATTCAGTACTTC
cdr3_aa: CASSTRSEYNLAKNIQYF

j_call: TRBJ1-1
cdr3_length: 14
d_call: -
v_call: TRBV30
clone_size: -
cdr3_nt: TGTGCCTGGAAATTACCCGGGATCATCTCTGAAGCTTTCTTT
cdr3_aa: CAWKLPGIISEAFF

j_call: TRBJ2-2
cdr3_length: 15
d_call: TRBD1
v_call: TRBV7-6
clone_size: -
cdr3_nt: TGTGCCAGCAGCTTACGAGACAGGGATGTCGGGGAGCTGTTTTTT
cdr3_aa: CASSLRDRDVGELFF

j_call: TRBJ2-2
cdr3_length: 12
d_call: -
v_call: TRBV6-5
clone_size: -
cdr3_nt: TGTGCCTCCAGGGCTCAAGGCGGGGAGCTGTTTTTT
cdr3_aa: CASRAQGGELFF

j_call: TRBJ1-1
cdr3_length: 15
d_call: TRBD1
v_call: TRBV6-5
clone_size: -
cdr3_nt: TGTGCCAGCAGTGGGACGGCGACAGGGAAAGTGGAAGCTTTCTTT
cdr3_aa: CASSGTATGKVEAFF

j_call: TRBJ1-1
cdr3_length: 13
d_call: -
v_call: TRBV27
clone_size: -
cdr3_nt: TGTGCCAGCAGCAGGGTGGAATATACTGAAGCTTTCTTT
cdr3_aa: CASSRVEYTEAFF